This TCR beta chain appears in the sequencing data of a study of identifying expanded T cells in peripheral blood. Profiling relied on immunoSEQ multiplex PCR, and the TCRdb table lists in-frame clones only, not all of them. In the table there are approximately 140,000 clones, around 88% of which are singletons. General study findings and limits: Technical replicates showed about 1.2 changed clones; two weeks 15 to 20; four weeks 19.

The CDR3 sequence is 16 residues long. Trimming stripped 4 bases from V and 0 bases from J, with 15 bases between. Germline V gives CDR1 MGHRA, CDR2 YSYEKL. This clone has a single count. Its antigen is not identified. No infections or other immune events were documented during collection. The receptor's source is a person aged 18-70 years in good health. Sequences were obtained from blood. J is TRBJ2-5 and V is TRBV4-1, with D maybe TRBD2 (7 bases). The CDR3 DNA sequence: TGCGCCAGCAGCCCAGGGGAGGGAGAGTACCAAGAGACCCAGTACTTC. It translates to CASSPGEGEYQETQYF.